The following is a T cell receptor beta chain sequence with its context. These data originate in a study of T cells after yellow fever vaccination. V shed 5 bases, J shed 3 bases, and the junction held 3 bases outside the gene matches. In germline, CDR1 is MGHDK, CDR2 SYGVNS. CDR3 length: 14 residues. Template switching by 5'RACE produced TCR cDNA, adding a universal primer site and UMIs. MiXCR, run by TCRdb on the 5' RACE reads, gives a single entry per CDR3 protein. The repertoire holds about 310,000 distinct CDR3 sequences, with around 4% as singletons. V and J are TRBV25-1 and TRBJ1-1; TRBD1 matches at 10 bases. The TCR sequence derives from a man aged 18-30 years who received the YFV17D yellow fever vaccine. Sequencing used PBMCs, obtained on the day of the yellow fever booster vaccination. Written as DNA, the CDR3 is TGTGCCAGCAGTAAGACAGGGGGCTACACTGAAGCTTTCTTT. Encoded protein: CASSKTGGYTEAFF.